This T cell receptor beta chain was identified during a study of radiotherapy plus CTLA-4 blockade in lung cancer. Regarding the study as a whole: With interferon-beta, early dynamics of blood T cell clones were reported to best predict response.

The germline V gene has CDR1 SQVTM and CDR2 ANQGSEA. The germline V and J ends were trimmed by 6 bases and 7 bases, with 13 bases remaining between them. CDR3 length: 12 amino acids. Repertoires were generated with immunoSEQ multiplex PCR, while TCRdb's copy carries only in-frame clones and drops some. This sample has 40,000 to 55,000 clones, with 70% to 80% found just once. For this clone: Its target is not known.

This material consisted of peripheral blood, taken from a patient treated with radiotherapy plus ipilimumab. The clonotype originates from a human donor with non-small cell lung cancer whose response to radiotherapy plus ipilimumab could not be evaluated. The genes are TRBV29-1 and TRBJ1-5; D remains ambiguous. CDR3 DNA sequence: TGCAGCGTGGAGGCGGCCGGACAGCCCCAGCATTTT. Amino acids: CSVEAAGQPQHF.